The 30 T cell receptor beta chains given below trace back to one sample, sequenced in a study of pediatric ulcerative colitis. TCRdb keeps only in-frame clones here, not all; method: immunoSEQ multiplex PCR. The sample contains about 64,000 clones, approximately 87% of which appear only once. The material sequenced was blood. The receptor set was obtained from a boy aged 10-17 years with severe ulcerative colitis.

The gene calls are TRBV5-1 and TRBJ2-6, with D hard to call. Looked up from germline, CDR1 is SGHRS and CDR2 is YFSETQ. The CDR3 contains 16 residues. The V gene lost 0 bases and the J gene lost 0 bases, with 7 bases spanning the gap. CDR3 DNA: TGCGCCAGCAGCTTGGAGGCTCTCTCTGGGGCCAACGTCCTGACTTTC. Translated, it gives CASSLEALSGANVLTF.

This chain joins TRBV9 and TRBJ2-3, with 9 positions matching TRBD2. The CDR3 is 16 amino acids. Looked up from germline, CDR1 is SGDLS and CDR2 is YYNGEE. The trim removed 0 bases at V and 0 bases at J, leaving 2 bases unmatched. CDR3 DNA: TGTGCCAGCAGCGTAGGACTAGCGGCTAGCACAGATACGCAGTATTTT. Its protein is CASSVGLAASTDTQYF.

The chain couples TRBV27 to TRBJ2-2; 7 bases are shared with TRBD2. CDR1 is MNHEY, CDR2 SMNVEV, per germline (reference sequence). The CDR3 extends over 19 amino acids. Germline trimming cut 8 bases from V and 3 bases from J; bases unmatched to any gene: 21. CDR3 in DNA: TGTGCCAGCCGTCAATCCCCCGGGGGGTCGGCGCTTTACACCGGGGAGCTGTTTTTT. Its protein is CASRQSPGGSALYTGELFF.

V usage is TRBV4-3 and J usage is TRBJ1-4; D gene ambiguous. The CDR3 is 15 residues long. The V gene's germline CDR1 is LGHNA and CDR2 YSLEER. V shed 4 bases and J shed 0 bases, with 9 bases lying between them. CDR3 sequence reads: CASSPRLATNEKLFF. In nucleotides, the CDR3 is TGCGCCAGCAGCCCGAGACTTGCAACTAATGAAAAACTGTTTTTT.

V gene TRBV19 combines with J gene TRBJ2-1; the D gene is possibly TRBD2 (5 bases). V was shortened by 10 bases and J by 0 bases, with 19 bases between the two germline ends. The CDR3 covers 16 residues. Germline CDR1 LNHDA, CDR2 SQIVND (reference sequence). The CDR3 protein is CATTPSAGLSYNEQFF. CDR3 in DNA: TGTGCCACCACACCCTCGGCGGGTCTCTCCTACAATGAGCAGTTCTTC.

The chain uses TRBV7-9 and TRBJ2-3, with TRBD1 matching over 7 bases. Germline CDR1 reads SEHNR; CDR2 reads FQNEAQ (reference sequence). The CDR3 spans 15 residues. V was pared by 5 bases and J by 2 bases, with 7 bases of the junction left unmatched. The CDR3 loop reads CASSMGQSDTDTQYF. CDR3 coding DNA: TGTGCCAGCAGCATGGGACAGAGCGACACAGATACGCAGTATTTT.

The CDR3 loop reads CASSAGLARSTDTQYF. Written as DNA, the CDR3 is TGTGCCAGCAGCGCGGGACTAGCACGTAGCACAGATACGCAGTATTTT. The chain employs TRBV11-3 and TRBJ2-3; 9 nucleotides align to TRBD2. CDR3 length: 16 residues. CDR1 is SGHNT and CDR2 is YENEEA in the germline V gene. Trimming removed 5 bases from V and 0 bases from J; junction bases left unmatched: 6.

The chain carries TRBV30 and TRBJ2-7, with 7 bases lining up with TRBD2. The trim removed 4 bases at V and 7 bases at J, leaving 10 bases unmatched. The CDR3 loop spans 13 amino acids. CDR1 is GTSNPN and CDR2 is SVGIG in the germline V gene (reference sequence). The CDR3 DNA reads as TGTGCCTGGATAACTAGCGCCCGGGGGGAGCAGTACTTC. This encodes CAWITSARGEQYF.

This chain links TRBV2 with TRBJ2-3, with TRBD1 matching 7 bases. Trimming removed 3 bases from V and 1 base from J; junction bases left unmatched: 1. Germline V gene lookup returns CDR1 SNHLY and CDR2 FYNNEI. The CDR3 contains 14 residues. The DNA of the CDR3 is TGTGCCAGCAGTGACGGACAGGGCACAGATACGCAGTATTTT. It codes for CASSDGQGTDTQYF.

The CDR3 reads CASRADTAGNTIYF. CDR3 in DNA: TGCGCCAGCAGAGCAGACACTGCTGGAAACACCATATATTTT. The rearrangement joins TRBV5-1 to TRBJ1-3; no reliable D call. Germline V lookup: CDR1 SGHRS, CDR2 YFSETQ. This CDR3 has 14 amino acids. V was cut by 5 bases and J by 2 bases, with 11 bases left in between.

On this clone: Compared with germline, one end of the junction differs, possibly owing to a read error. This chain links TRBV13 with TRBJ2-3; 11 bases fit TRBD2. Germline CDR1 reads PRHDT; CDR2 reads FYEKMQ (reference sequence). This CDR3 is 14 amino acids long. The CDR3 region has the DNA TGTGCCAGCAGATTAGCGGGAGGGACAGATACGCAGTATTTT. This encodes CASRLAGGTDTQYF.

In this sample, this clone turned up a few times. This rearrangement joins TRBV7-3 to TRBJ2-1, with 13 bases identical to TRBD2. The CDR3 totals 16 residues. Germline CDR1 and CDR2: SGHTA and FQGTGA. J was trimmed by 8 bases and V by 5 bases; bases with no gene match: 9. The CDR3 region has the DNA TGTGCCAGCAGCACCGGGACTAGCGGGATCGGTGATGAGCAGTTCTTC. It translates to CASSTGTSGIGDEQFF.

This sequence joins TRBV11-2 and TRBJ2-3; TRBD2 agrees at 10 bases. The CDR3 contains 14 residues. CDR1 is SGHAT and CDR2 is FQNNGV in the germline V gene. Trimming at V came to 6 bases and at J to 6 bases, leaving 6 bases not matched to a gene. CDR3 loop: CASSGLAAWDTQYF. The DNA of the CDR3 is TGTGCCAGCAGTGGACTAGCGGCCTGGGATACGCAGTATTTT.

The rearrangement joins TRBV10-3 to TRBJ1-2; 8 bases align to TRBD1. Germline V gene data show CDR1 as ENHRY and CDR2 as SYGVKD. This CDR3 contains 14 residues. The junction had 7 bases not matched to a gene; V was cut back by 4 bases and J by 6 bases. Here the CDR3 DNA reads TGTGCCATCAGTGTAGCGACAGGGGATCATGGCTACACCTTC. Protein: CAISVATGDHGYTF.

The CDR3 DNA reads as TGTGCCAGCAGCTTAGCATTAGGGTGGGAGACCCAGTACTTC. Translating gives CASSLALGWETQYF. V usage is TRBV11-1 and J usage is TRBJ2-5; no definite D call. Trimming shortened V by 0 bases and J by 5 bases, and 10 bases separated the two germline ends. Germline V gene lookup returns CDR1 SGHAT and CDR2 FQDESV (reference sequence). The CDR3 contains 14 residues.

The rearrangement links TRBV14 to TRBJ2-1; D perhaps matches TRBD2 (5 bases). Trimming pared 1 base from V and 6 bases from J, leaving 16 bases between. The CDR3 contains 16 residues. The germline V gene has CDR1 SGHDN and CDR2 FVKESK. The CDR3 nucleotides read TGTGCCAGCAGCCAAGGGAGGTGGCTAGAGGCCAATGAGCAGTTCTTC. This translates into CASSQGRWLEANEQFF.

This rearrangement joins TRBV10-1 to TRBJ2-1; 9 positions agree with TRBD1. J was trimmed by 1 base and V by 6 bases; bases with no gene match: 4. Germline CDR1 and CDR2: WNHNN and SYGVQD (reference sequence). CDR3 length: 15 amino acids. The CDR3 DNA reads TGCGCCAGCAGCACCGGGACAGGGTCCTACAATGAGCAGTTCTTC. Its protein is CASSTGTGSYNEQFF.

The V call is TRBV29-1, the J call TRBJ1-2; D is unclear. This CDR3 is 13 amino acids long. Trimming shortened V by 6 bases and J by 8 bases, and 19 bases separated the two germline ends. CDR1 and CDR2 from the germline V gene are SQVTM and ANQGSEA. The CDR3 is CSVLPPNRGGYTF. CDR3 bases: TGCAGCGTCTTACCGCCGAACCGAGGCGGCTACACCTTC.

The chain combines TRBV28 with TRBJ2-3, with TRBD2 identical over 10 bases. Germline-derived CDR1 and CDR2 are MDHEN and SYDVKM. The CDR3 has 18 amino acids. The V gene end was trimmed by 6 bases and the J gene end by 3 bases; junction bases not matched to a gene: 15. The CDR3 DNA sequence: TGTGCCAGCAGCGTGTCTAGCGGGAGACTTTCGGGGACAGATACGCAGTATTTT. Translated, it gives CASSVSSGRLSGTDTQYF.

This chain joins TRBV30 and TRBJ2-1; 16 bases are shared with TRBD2. Germline CDR1 reads GTSNPN; CDR2 reads SVGIG (reference sequence). Unmatched junction bases numbered 5, after V lost 7 bases and J lost 2 bases. The CDR3 runs 16 residues. The CDR3 nucleotides are TGTGCCTCGGGACTAGCGGGAGGGGAAACCTACAATGAGCAGTTCTTC. Translating gives CASGLAGGETYNEQFF.

The chain uses TRBV28 and TRBJ2-7; no firm D call. The V gene's germline CDR1 is MDHEN and CDR2 SYDVKM. This CDR3 contains 11 residues. V lost 4 bases, J lost 4 bases, and 5 bases lay in between. In nucleotides, the CDR3 is TGTGCCAGCAGTTCCGGGTACGAGCAGTACTTC. Amino acids: CASSSGYEQYF.

This clone was counted a few times. The DNA for the CDR3 is TGTGCCAGCAGCTTTTACAGGGGAACGACTGAAGCTTTCTTT. This sequence encodes CASSFYRGTTEAFF. V is TRBV7-2 and J is TRBJ1-1; 7 bases agree with TRBD1. The CDR3 loop spans 14 amino acids. Trimming at V came to 3 bases and at J to 5 bases, leaving 6 bases not matched to a gene. In germline, CDR1 is SGHTA, CDR2 FQGNSA.

This chain connects TRBV10-3 to TRBJ2-1, with 11 bases identical to TRBD1. The CDR3 runs 18 residues. The trim removed 6 bases at V and 6 bases at J, leaving 16 bases unmatched. Germline lookup yields CDR1 ENHRY and CDR2 SYGVKD. CDR3 sequence (DNA): TGTGCCATCAGCTGGATGGACAGGGGGCAACAACCTTCCAATGAGCAGTTCTTC. Its protein is CAISWMDRGQQPSNEQFF.

The chain recombines TRBV5-1 with TRBJ2-1; D uncertain. There are 14 residues in the CDR3. V was cut by 1 base and J by 7 bases, with 12 bases left in between. CDR1 and CDR2 from the germline V gene are SGHRS and YFSETQ. The CDR3 sequence is CASSLMFPTNEQFF. The CDR3 DNA is TGCGCCAGCAGCTTGATGTTCCCGACGAATGAGCAGTTCTTC.

V usage is TRBV19 and J usage is TRBJ1-5; D is unclear. This CDR3 is built from 19 residues. From germline, CDR1 is LNHDA and CDR2 SQIVND (reference sequence). The V and J ends lost 1 base and 0 bases respectively, with 19 bases between them. CDR3 sequence reads: CASSIAFMTGRYSNQPQHF. CDR3 nucleotide sequence: TGTGCCAGTAGTATAGCCTTTATGACGGGGAGGTATAGCAATCAGCCCCAGCATTTT. The whole variable domain, remainder taken from reference TRBV19 and TRBJ1-5, is DGGITQSPKYLFRKEGQNVTLSCEQNLNHDAMYWYRQDPGQGLRLIYYSQIVNDFQKGDIAEGYSVSREKKESFPLTVTSAQKNPTAFYLCASSIAFMTGRYSNQPQHFGDGTRLSIL.

The chain recombines TRBV5-1 with TRBJ2-5, with TRBD2 matching 16 bases. Germline CDR1 is SGHRS and CDR2 is YFSETQ. The CDR3 is 18 residues long. V lost 4 bases to trimming and J lost 5 bases; unmatched junction nucleotides: 11. For the CDR3, the DNA is TGCGCCAGCAGCCCAGGGACTAGCGGGAGGGCCATGGCGGAGACCCAGTACTTC. Its protein is CASSPGTSGRAMAETQYF.

The chain employs TRBV11-3 and TRBJ2-1, with D hard to call. CDR1 is SGHNT and CDR2 is YENEEA in the germline V gene. The CDR3 sequence is 14 residues long. With 1 base removed from V and 2 bases from J, the gap between germline ends came to 6 bases. CDR3 nucleotides: TGTGCCAGCAGCTTAGGGGATACCTACAATGAGCAGTTCTTC. This translates into CASSLGDTYNEQFF.

The table lists this clone with a few counts. The chain joins TRBV27 to TRBJ1-2, with D perhaps TRBD1 (5 bases). CDR1 and CDR2 from the germline V gene are MNHEY and SMNVEV (reference sequence). V gave up 5 bases and J gave up 6 bases, with 13 bases separating them. The CDR3 loop spans 13 amino acids. The CDR3 coding sequence is TGTGCCAGCAGTATAGGGGTGAAGAATGGCTACACCTTC. Protein product: CASSIGVKNGYTF.

The V call is TRBV18, the J call TRBJ2-7; 10 nucleotides line up with TRBD2. The length of the CDR3 is 14 residues. The J segment lost 7 bases and the V segment lost 4 bases, leaving 7 bases of the junction unmatched. Germline assignment: CDR1 KGHSH and CDR2 LQKENI. The CDR3 loop reads CASSRLAGEKEQYF. The CDR3 DNA reads TGTGCCAGCTCACGGCTAGCGGGAGAGAAAGAGCAGTACTTC.

A few counts support this clone. The chain recombines TRBV10-3 with TRBJ2-7; TRBD1 matches 8 bases. With 7 bases clipped from V and 0 bases from J, the junction kept 2 bases outside the gene matches. The CDR3 extends over 13 amino acids. Per the germline V gene, CDR1 is ENHRY and CDR2 is SYGVKD. The CDR3 loop reads CAIKGQDSYEQYF. CDR3 bases: TGTGCCATCAAGGGACAGGACTCCTACGAGCAGTACTTC.